This T cell receptor beta chain was documented in a study of blood T cell repertoires in COVID-19. The method was immunoSEQ multiplex PCR; TCRdb's version includes in-frame clones alone and lacks a portion of them. The sample has about 370,000 clones; approximately 92% are singletons. Germline CDR1 and CDR2: KGHSH and LQKENI. Trimming at V came to 2 bases and at J to 8 bases, leaving 6 bases not matched to a gene. CDR3 length equals 15 residues. The rearrangement uses TRBV18 and TRBJ1-6, with 7 bases fitting TRBD1. Sequenced sample: PBMCs or T cells enriched from blood (not recorded which). This receptor was taken from a man younger than 30 who had recovered from COVID-19. The CDR3, as DNA: TGTGCCAGCTCACCAAGATCCGGGACAGATTCACCCCTCCACTTT. This codes for CASSPRSGTDSPLHF.